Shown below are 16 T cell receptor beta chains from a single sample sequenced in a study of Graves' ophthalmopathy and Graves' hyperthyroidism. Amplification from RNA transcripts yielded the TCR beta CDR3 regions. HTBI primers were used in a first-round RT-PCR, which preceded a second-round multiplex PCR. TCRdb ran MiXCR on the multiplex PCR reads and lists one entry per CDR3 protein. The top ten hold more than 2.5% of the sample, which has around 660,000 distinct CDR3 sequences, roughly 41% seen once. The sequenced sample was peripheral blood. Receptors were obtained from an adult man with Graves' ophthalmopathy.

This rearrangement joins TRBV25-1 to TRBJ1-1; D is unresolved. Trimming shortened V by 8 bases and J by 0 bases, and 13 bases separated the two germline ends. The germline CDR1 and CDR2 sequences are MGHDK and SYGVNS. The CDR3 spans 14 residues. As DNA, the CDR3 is TGTGCCAGCTCACCCGGAAGGTTGAACACTGAAGCTTTCTTT. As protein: CASSPGRLNTEAFF.

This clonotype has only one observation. This CDR3 reads CATSRDPGATDEAFF. The CDR3 nucleotides are TGTGCCACCAGCAGAGACCCAGGGGCGACGGATGAAGCTTTCTTT. This rearrangement joins TRBV15 to TRBJ1-1; tentative D call: TRBD1 (6 bases). The germline V and J ends were trimmed by 0 bases and 7 bases, with 15 bases remaining between them. CDR1 is LNHNV, CDR2 YYDKDF, per germline (reference sequence). CDR3 length: 15 residues.

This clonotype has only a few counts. The CDR3 coding sequence is TGTGCCAGTCAGAGTGGGGCAGGGAACACCGGGGAGCTGTTTTTT. This gives the protein CASQSGAGNTGELFF. V gene TRBV19 combines with J gene TRBJ2-2, with D maybe TRBD1 (5 bases). Per germline, CDR1 LNHDA and CDR2 SQIVND (reference sequence). V was cut by 8 bases and J by 1 base, with 14 bases left in between. The CDR3 contains 15 residues.

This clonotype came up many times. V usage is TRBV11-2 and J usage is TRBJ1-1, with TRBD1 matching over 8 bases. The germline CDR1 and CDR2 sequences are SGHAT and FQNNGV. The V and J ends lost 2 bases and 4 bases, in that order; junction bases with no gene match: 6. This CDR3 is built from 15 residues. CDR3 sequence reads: CASSLSDRAITEAFF. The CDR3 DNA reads TGTGCCAGCAGCTTATCGGACAGGGCGATCACTGAAGCTTTCTTT.

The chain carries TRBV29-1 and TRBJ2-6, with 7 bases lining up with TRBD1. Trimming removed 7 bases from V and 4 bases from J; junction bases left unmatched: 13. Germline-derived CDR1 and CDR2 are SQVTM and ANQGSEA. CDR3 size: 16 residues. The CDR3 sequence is CSAEGQMNTGANVLTF. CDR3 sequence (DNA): TGCAGCGCTGAGGGACAGATGAACACCGGGGCCAACGTCCTGACTTTC.

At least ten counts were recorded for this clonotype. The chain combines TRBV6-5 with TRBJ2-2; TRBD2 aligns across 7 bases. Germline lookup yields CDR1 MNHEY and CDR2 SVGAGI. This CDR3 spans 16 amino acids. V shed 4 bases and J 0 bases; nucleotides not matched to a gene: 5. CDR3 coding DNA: TGTGCCAGCAGTTTTCCAAGCGGGGCGAACACCGGGGAGCTGTTTTTT. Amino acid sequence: CASSFPSGANTGELFF.

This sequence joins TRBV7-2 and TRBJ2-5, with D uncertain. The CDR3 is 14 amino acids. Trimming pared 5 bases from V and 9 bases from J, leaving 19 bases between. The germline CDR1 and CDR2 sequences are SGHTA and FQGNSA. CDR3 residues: CASSLLYGNQPQYF. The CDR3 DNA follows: TGTGCCAGCAGCCTCCTCTACGGAAATCAGCCCCAGTACTTC.

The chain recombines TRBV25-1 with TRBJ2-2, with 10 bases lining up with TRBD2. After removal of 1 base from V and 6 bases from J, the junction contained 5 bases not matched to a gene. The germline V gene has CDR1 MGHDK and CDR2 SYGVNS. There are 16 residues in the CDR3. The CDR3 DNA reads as TGTGCCAGCAGTGAATCCGGGACTAGCGATGCCGGGGAGCTGTTTTTT. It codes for CASSESGTSDAGELFF.

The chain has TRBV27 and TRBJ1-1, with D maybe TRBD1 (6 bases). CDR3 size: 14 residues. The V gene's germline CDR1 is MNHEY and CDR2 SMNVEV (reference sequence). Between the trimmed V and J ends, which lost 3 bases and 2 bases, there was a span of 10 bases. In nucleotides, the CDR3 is TGTGCCAGCAGTTTTGGGGGGGCAAACACTGAAGCTTTCTTT. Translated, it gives CASSFGGANTEAFF.

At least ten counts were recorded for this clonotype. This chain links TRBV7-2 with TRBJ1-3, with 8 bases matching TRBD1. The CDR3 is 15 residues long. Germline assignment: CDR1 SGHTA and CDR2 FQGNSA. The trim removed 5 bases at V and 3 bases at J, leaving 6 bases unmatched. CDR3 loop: CASSPQGAGGNTIYF. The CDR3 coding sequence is TGTGCCAGCAGCCCGCAGGGGGCTGGTGGAAACACCATATATTTT.

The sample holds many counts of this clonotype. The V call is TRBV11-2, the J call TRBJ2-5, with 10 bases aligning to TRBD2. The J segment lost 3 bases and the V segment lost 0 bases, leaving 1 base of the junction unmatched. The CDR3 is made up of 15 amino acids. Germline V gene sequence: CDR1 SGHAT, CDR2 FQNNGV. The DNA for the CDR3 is TGTGCCAGCAGCTTAGATGGACTAGCGGAAGAGACCCAGTACTTC. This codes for CASSLDGLAEETQYF.

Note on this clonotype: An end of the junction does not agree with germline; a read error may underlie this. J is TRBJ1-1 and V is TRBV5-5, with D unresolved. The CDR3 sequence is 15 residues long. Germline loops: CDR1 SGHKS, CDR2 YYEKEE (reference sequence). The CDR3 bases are TGTGCCAACAGCACCGACCGGAGGGTCGGCACTGAAGCTTTCTTT. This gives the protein CANSTDRRVGTEAFF.

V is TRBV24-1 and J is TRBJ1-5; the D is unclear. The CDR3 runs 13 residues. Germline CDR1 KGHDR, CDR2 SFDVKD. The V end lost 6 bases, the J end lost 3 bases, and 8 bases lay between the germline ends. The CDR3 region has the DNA TGTGCCACCAGTCTTCAGTCCAATCAGCCCCAGCATTTT. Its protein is CATSLQSNQPQHF.

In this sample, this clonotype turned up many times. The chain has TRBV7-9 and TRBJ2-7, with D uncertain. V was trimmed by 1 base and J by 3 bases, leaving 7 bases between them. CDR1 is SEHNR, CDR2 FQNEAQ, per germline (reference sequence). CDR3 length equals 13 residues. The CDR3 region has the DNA TGTGCCAGCAGCTTAGGACACCGCTACGAGCAGTACTTC. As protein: CASSLGHRYEQYF.

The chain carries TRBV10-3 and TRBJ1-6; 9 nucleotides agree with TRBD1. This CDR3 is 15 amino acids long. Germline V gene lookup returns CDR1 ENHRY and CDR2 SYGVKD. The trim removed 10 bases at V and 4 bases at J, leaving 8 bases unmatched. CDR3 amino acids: CASSGTGFYNSPLHF. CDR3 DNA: TGTGCCAGCAGCGGGACAGGGTTTTATAATTCACCCCTCCACTTT.

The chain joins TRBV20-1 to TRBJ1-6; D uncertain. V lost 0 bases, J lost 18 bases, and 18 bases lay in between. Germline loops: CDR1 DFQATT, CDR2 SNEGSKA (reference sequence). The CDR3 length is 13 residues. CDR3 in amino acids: CSARDSVGRAPHF. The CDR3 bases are TGCAGTGCTAGAGATAGTGTCGGGAGGGCCCCCCACTTT.